The entry below describes one T cell receptor beta chain. This specimen comes from a study of blood T cell repertoires in COVID-19. Across the whole study: The United States, Italy and Spain provided the acute and convalescent COVID-19 samples. Sources were T cells, B-cell-depleted T cells, or PBMCs; the material itself was cDNA or gDNA.

Per the original methods: Reference gene primer amplification gave nucleated cell count estimates. Profiled with immunoSEQ multiplex PCR; TCRdb holds only in-frame clones, not every one. That table furnishes V, J and clone size, whereas the DNA furnished D and trimming. The table has about half a million clones, over 75% seen once; the top ten hold roughly 3.2%. CDR1 and CDR2 from the germline V gene are MNHEY and SVGAGI. There are 14 residues in the CDR3. Losses at the gene ends were 6 bases for V and 5 bases for J; bases not matched to a gene: 5. The TCR originated in a human donor in a cohort sampled during active COVID-19. The sequencing input was peripheral blood. The chain is built from TRBV6-5 and TRBJ2-1; TRBD1 aligns across 9 bases. The CDR3 coding sequence is TGTGCCAGCAGCAGAAGGGACAGGGACAATGAGCAGTTCTTC. It translates to CASSRRDRDNEQFF.